Listed below are T cell receptor beta chains from one sample, sequenced in a study of human thymus T cells. TCRdb's copy holds only in-frame clones and misses some; the assay was immunoSEQ multiplex PCR. This sample has 120,000 or so clones, with around 94% found just once. The sample taken for sequencing was thymus tissue. Receptor source: a boy younger than two with a congenital heart defect but otherwise immunologically healthy. Both conserved end residues are part of each CDR3. The order of the fields is J gene, V gene, clone size, D gene, CDR3 protein, CDR3 DNA. The D gene is left open where the match is weak. Size is omitted from some rows. Given values are once, few, many or a class for expanded clones.

TRBJ2-5	TRBV20-1	NA	NA	CSALTSSQYF	TGCAGTGCCCTAACGTCGTCCCAGTACTTC
TRBJ1-1	TRBV7-9	once	TRBD1	CASSTKTGGNLPEAFF	TGTGCCAGCTCTACTAAAACAGGGGGGAATCTTCCTGAAGCTTTCTTT
TRBJ1-6	TRBV28	NA	NA	CASIPSRSTGISPLHF	TGTGCCAGCATCCCCTCGAGGTCCACGGGGATTTCACCCCTCCACTTT
TRBJ1-2	TRBV5-1	NA	TRBD1	CASSPGGRGHYGYTF	TGCGCCAGCAGCCCCGGAGGGAGGGGGCACTATGGCTACACCTTC
TRBJ2-1	TRBV28	NA	TRBD1	CASSTPDRPMVDEQFF	TGTGCCAGCAGTACCCCGGACAGGCCCATGGTGGATGAGCAGTTCTTC
TRBJ1-4	TRBV19	NA	NA	CASTHEGARLFDDQKLFF	TGTGCCAGTACTCACGAAGGGGCCCGGCTATTTGACGATCAAAAACTGTTTTTT
TRBJ2-5	TRBV6-5	NA	TRBD1	CASTLQGFETQYF	TGTGCCAGCACCCTACAGGGGTTCGAGACCCAGTACTTC
TRBJ1-6	TRBV7-9	NA	NA	CASSLDRGNYNSPLHF	TGTGCCAGCAGCTTAGATAGGGGGAACTATAATTCACCCCTCCACTTT
TRBJ2-1	TRBV7-2	NA	TRBD2	CASSLTSGGPSYNEQFF	TGTGCCAGCAGCTTGACTAGCGGGGGACCCTCCTACAATGAGCAGTTCTTC
TRBJ1-2	TRBV7-6	once	NA	CASSLSRSSGYTF	TGTGCCAGCAGCTTATCACGTTCATCTGGCTACACCTTC
TRBJ2-7	TRBV5-5	NA	TRBD1	CASSPYGTGPYEQYF	TGTGCCAGCAGCCCCTACGGGACAGGGCCCTACGAGCAGTACTTC
TRBJ2-1	TRBV5-1	NA	NA	CASSPQRVKSSYNEQFF	TGCGCCAGCAGCCCACAGCGGGTCAAGAGCTCCTACAATGAGCAGTTCTTC
TRBJ1-1	TRBV28	NA	NA	CASTTTGNTEAFF	TGTGCCAGCACCACAACAGGGAACACTGAAGCTTTCTTT
TRBJ1-2	TRBV7-6	NA	NA	CASSLADSYGYTF	TGTGCCAGCAGCTTAGCGGATAGCTATGGCTACACCTTC
TRBJ1-3	TRBV5-6	NA	TRBD1	CASSSNSGTGLYF	TGTGCCAGCAGCTCGAACTCCGGGACAGGGCTATATTTT
TRBJ2-5	TRBV2	NA	NA	CASSEQRGETQYF	TGTGCCAGCAGTGAACAACGGGGAGAGACCCAGTACTTC
TRBJ2-3	TRBV9	NA	TRBD2	CASSAPRGGTDTQYF	TGTGCCAGCAGCGCCCCTCGGGGGGGCACAGATACGCAGTATTTT
TRBJ1-5	TRBV27	NA	NA	CASSSRSYQPQHF	TGTGCCAGCAGTTCCAGGTCTTATCAGCCCCAGCATTTT
TRBJ2-7	TRBV7-2	NA	TRBD1	CASSPRTGGRNTYEQYF	TGTGCCAGCAGCCCAAGGACAGGGGGCCGTAACACCTACGAGCAGTACTTC
TRBJ1-2	TRBV5-6	NA	TRBD1	CASSLPDRAGGYTF	TGTGCCAGCAGCCTACCGGACAGGGCGGGTGGCTACACCTTC
TRBJ1-5	TRBV28	NA	TRBD1	CASSLKGTVGQPQHF	TGTGCCAGCAGTTTAAAGGGGACAGTCGGTCAGCCCCAGCATTTT
TRBJ2-7	TRBV6-1	NA	NA	CASSERDRYF	TGTGCCAGCAGTGAGAGGGATCGGTACTTC
TRBJ1-2	TRBV5-1	NA	TRBD1	CASSLDGGQTYGYTF	TGCGCCAGCAGCTTGGACGGGGGACAGACCTATGGCTACACCTTC
TRBJ1-2	TRBV2	few	TRBD1	CASRAGGPGYTF	TGTGCCAGCAGGGCAGGGGGCCCGGGCTACACCTTC
TRBJ1-1	TRBV7-2	NA	NA	CASSLGAGLGQDMNTEAFF	TGTGCCAGCAGCTTGGGGGCAGGCCTGGGGCAGGACATGAACACTGAAGCTTTCTTT
TRBJ2-2	TRBV9	NA	TRBD2	CASSPQLLAGGPPGELFF	TGTGCCAGCAGCCCCCAACTCCTAGCGGGGGGGCCGCCCGGGGAGCTGTTTTTT
TRBJ1-3	TRBV5-6	NA	NA	CASSLEGTGNTIYF	TGTGCCAGCAGCTTGGAGGGGACGGGAAACACCATATATTTT
TRBJ1-2	TRBV4-1	NA	NA	CASSQGQEGGYTF	TGCGCCAGCAGCCAAGGACAGGAAGGTGGCTACACCTTC
TRBJ1-1	TRBV30	few	NA	CAWSVLGREDTEAFF	TGTGCCTGGAGTGTACTTGGCAGGGAGGACACTGAAGCTTTCTTT